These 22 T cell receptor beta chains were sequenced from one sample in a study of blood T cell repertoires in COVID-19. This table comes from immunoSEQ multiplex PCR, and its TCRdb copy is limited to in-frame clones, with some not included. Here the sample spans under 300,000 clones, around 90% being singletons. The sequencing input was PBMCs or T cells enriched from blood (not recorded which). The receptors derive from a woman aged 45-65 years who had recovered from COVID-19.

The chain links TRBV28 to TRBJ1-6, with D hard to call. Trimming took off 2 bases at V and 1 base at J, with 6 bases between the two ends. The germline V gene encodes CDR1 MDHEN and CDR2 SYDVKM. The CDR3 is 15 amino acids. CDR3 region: CASSLGRSYNSPLHF. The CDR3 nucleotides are TGTGCCAGCAGTTTAGGGAGATCCTATAATTCACCCCTCCACTTT. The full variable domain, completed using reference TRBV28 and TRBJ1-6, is DVKVTQSSRYLVKRTGEKVFLECVQDMDHENMFWYRQDPGLGLRLIYFSYDVKMKEKGDIPEGYSVSREKKERFSLILESASTNQTSMYLCASSLGRSYNSPLHFGNGTRLTVT.

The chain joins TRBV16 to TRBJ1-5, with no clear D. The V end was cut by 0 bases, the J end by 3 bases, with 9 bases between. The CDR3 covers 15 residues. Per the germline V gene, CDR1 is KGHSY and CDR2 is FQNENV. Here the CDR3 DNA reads TGTGCCAGCAGCCAATCGTCAGGCTACAATCAGCCCCAGCATTTT. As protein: CASSQSSGYNQPQHF.

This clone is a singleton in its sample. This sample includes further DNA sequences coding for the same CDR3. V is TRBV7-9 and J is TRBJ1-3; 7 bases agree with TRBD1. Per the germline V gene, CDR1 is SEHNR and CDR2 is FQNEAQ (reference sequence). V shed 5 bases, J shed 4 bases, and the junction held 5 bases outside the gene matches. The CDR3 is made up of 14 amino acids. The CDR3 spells CASSPQGDGNTIYF. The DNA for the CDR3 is TGTGCCAGCAGCCCCCAGGGGGACGGAAACACCATATATTTT.

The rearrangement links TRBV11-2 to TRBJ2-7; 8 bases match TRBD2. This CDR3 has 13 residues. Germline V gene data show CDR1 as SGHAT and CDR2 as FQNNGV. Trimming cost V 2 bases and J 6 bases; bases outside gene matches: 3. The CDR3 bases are TGTGCCAGCAGCTTAAGGACTAGCAGCGAGCAGTACTTC. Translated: CASSLRTSSEQYF.

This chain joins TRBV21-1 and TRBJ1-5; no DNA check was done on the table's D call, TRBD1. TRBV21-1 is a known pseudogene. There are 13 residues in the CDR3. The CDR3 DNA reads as TGTGCCAGACCAGGGGGCCCCAATCAGCCCCAGCATTTT. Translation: CARPGGPNQPQHF.

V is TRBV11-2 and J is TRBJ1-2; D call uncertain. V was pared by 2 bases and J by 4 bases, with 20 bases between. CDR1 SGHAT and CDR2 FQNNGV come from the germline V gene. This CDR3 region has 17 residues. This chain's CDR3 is CASSLRAGGTKVYGYTF. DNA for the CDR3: TGTGCCAGCAGCTTAAGGGCAGGAGGCACAAAAGTCTATGGCTACACCTTC.

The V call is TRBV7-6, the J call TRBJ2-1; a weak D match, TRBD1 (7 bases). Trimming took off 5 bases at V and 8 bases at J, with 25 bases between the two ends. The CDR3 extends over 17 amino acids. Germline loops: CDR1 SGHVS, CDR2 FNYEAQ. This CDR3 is CASSRNVGTVASDEQFF. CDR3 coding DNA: TGTGCCAGCAGCAGAAATGTCGGGACAGTCGCTAGCGATGAGCAGTTCTTC.

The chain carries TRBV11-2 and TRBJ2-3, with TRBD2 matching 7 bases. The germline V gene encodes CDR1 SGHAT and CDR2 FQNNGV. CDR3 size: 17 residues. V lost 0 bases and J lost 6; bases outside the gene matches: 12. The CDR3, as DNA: TGTGCCAGCAGCTTAGATCAGGGAGGGGACCCCCCGGATACGCAGTATTTT. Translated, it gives CASSLDQGGDPPDTQYF.

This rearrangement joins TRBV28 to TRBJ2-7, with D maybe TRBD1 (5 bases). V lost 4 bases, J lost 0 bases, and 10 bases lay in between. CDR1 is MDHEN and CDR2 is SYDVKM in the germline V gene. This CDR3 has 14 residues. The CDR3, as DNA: TGTGCCAGCAGTTACAGGCCCAACTCCTACGAGCAGTACTTC. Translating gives CASSYRPNSYEQYF.

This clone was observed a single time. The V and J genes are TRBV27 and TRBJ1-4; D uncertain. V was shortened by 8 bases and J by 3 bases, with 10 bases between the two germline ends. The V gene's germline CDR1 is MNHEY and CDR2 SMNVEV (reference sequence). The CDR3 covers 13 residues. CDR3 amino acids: CASRGLSNEKLFF. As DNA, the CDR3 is TGTGCCAGCCGGGGTTTATCTAATGAAAAACTGTTTTTT.

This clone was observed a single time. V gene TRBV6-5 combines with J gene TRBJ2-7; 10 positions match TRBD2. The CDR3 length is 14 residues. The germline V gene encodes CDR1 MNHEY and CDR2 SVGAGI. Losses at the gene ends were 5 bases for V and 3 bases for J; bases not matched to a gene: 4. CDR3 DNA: TGTGCCAGCAGTATGCTAGCGGGAGACTACGAGCAGTACTTC. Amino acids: CASSMLAGDYEQYF.

The CDR3 is CASSTDMNTEAFF. The DNA of the CDR3 is TGTGCCAGCAGTACAGATATGAACACTGAAGCTTTCTTT. The V and J genes are TRBV2 and TRBJ1-1; D call uncertain. V gave up 5 bases and J gave up 0 bases, with 7 bases separating them. The CDR3 has 13 residues. CDR1 is SNHLY, CDR2 FYNNEI, per germline. The whole variable domain, filled in from reference TRBV2 and TRBJ1-1, reads EPEVTQTPSHQVTQMGQEVILRCVPISNHLYFYWYRQILGQKVEFLVSFYNNEISEKSEIFDDQFSVERPDGSNFTLKIRSTKLEDSAMYFCASSTDMNTEAFFGQGTRLTVV.

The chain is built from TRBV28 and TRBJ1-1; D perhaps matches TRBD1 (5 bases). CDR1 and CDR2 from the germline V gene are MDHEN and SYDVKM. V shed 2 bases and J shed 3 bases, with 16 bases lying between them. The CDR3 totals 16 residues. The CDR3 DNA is TGTGCCAGCAGTTTACCCCTTGGAGGGGAGGACACTGAAGCTTTCTTT. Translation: CASSLPLGGEDTEAFF.

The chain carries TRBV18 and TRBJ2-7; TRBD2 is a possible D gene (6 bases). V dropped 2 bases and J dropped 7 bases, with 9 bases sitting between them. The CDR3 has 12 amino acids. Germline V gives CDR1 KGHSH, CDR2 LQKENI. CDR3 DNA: TGTGCCAGCTCACCATTGGGGGGAGAGCAGTACTTC. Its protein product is CASSPLGGEQYF.

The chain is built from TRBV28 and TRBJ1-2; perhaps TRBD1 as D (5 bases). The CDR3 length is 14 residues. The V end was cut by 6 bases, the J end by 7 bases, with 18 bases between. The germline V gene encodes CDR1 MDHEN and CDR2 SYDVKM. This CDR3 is CASRTPGIIAGYTF. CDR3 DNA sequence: TGTGCCAGCAGGACTCCAGGGATAATCGCTGGCTACACCTTC.

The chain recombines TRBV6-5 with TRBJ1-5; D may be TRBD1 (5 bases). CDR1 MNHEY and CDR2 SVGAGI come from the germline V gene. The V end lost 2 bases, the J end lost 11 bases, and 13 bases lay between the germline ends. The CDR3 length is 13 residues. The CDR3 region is CASSYGANRAQHF. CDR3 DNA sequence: TGTGCCAGCAGTTACGGGGCGAATAGAGCCCAGCATTTT.

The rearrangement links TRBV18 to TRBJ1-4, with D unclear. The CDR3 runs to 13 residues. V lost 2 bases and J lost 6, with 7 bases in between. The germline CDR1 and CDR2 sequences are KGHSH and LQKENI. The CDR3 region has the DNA TGTGCCAGCTCACCATTGCCGGATGAAAAACTGTTTTTT. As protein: CASSPLPDEKLFF. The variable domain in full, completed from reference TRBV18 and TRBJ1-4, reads NAGVMQNPRHLVRRRGQEARLRCSPMKGHSHVYWYRQLPEEGLKFMVYLQKENIIDESGMPKERFSAEFPKEGPSILRIQQVVRGDSAAYFCASSPLPDEKLFFGSGTQLSVL.

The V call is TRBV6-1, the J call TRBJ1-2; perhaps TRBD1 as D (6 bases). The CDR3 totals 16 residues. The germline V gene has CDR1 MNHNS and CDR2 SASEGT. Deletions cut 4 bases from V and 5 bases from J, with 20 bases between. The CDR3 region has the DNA TGTGCCAGCAGTGGCTCTCGGCAGGGGACCAGTTATGGCTACACCTTC. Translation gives CASSGSRQGTSYGYTF.

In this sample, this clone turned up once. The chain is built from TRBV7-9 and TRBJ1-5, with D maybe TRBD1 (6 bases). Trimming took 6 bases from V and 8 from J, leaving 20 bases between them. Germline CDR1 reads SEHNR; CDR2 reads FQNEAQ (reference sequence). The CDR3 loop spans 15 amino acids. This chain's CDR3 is CASSSGGVAGKPQHF. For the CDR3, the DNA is TGTGCCAGCAGTTCTGGGGGCGTAGCAGGGAAGCCCCAGCATTTT.

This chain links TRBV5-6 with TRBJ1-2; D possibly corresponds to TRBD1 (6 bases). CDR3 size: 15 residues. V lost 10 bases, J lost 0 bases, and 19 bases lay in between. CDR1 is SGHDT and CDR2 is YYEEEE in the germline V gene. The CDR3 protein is CAGTLMGASNYGYTF. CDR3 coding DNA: TGTGCCGGAACCTTGATGGGGGCGTCTAACTATGGCTACACCTTC.

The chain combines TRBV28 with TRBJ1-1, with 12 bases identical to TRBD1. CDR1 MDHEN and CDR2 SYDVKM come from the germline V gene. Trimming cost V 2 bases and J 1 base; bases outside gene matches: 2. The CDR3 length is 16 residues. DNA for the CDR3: TGTGCCAGCAGTTTACCGGGACAGGGGGCGAACACTGAAGCTTTCTTT. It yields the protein CASSLPGQGANTEAFF.

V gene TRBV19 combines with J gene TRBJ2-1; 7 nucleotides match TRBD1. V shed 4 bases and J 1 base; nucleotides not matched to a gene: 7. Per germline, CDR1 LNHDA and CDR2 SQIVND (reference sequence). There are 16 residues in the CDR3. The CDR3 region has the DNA TGTGCCAGTAGTACTATTAACAGGGGATCCTACAATGAGCAGTTCTTC. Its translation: CASSTINRGSYNEQFF. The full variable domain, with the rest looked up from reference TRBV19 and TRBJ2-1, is DGGITQSPKYLFRKEGQNVTLSCEQNLNHDAMYWYRQDPGQGLRLIYYSQIVNDFQKGDIAEGYSVSREKKESFPLTVTSAQKNPTAFYLCASSTINRGSYNEQFFGPGTRLTVL.